This T cell receptor beta chain was documented in a study of shared clonotypes between healthy human individuals. Study-level findings and limits: Naive CD4 clonotypes were shared across several donors at 4.5% to 6%.

V was pared by 1 base and J by 3 bases, with 6 bases of the junction left unmatched. The CDR3 is 14 amino acids. Germline V CDR1 and CDR2: GTSNPN, SVGIG (reference sequence). Positive CCR7 selection of CD45RO-negative cells yielded the naive CD8 cells, and terminally differentiated effector memory CD45RA+ cells were excluded. Assay used: immunoSEQ multiplex PCR; TCRdb lists only in-frame clones, some missing. The sample gives about 2 million clones, about 95% of which show up once; roughly 1.2% is in the top ten. Comments on this clone: The antigen remains undetermined.

Sequenced material: naive CD8+ T cells sorted from blood. The source is a man between 18 and 29 years old in good health. The chain carries TRBV30 and TRBJ2-7, with 7 bases matching TRBD2. DNA for the CDR3: TGTGCCTGGAGTGCCAGCGGGACCGACTACGAGCAGTACTTC. This sequence encodes CAWSASGTDYEQYF.